The 5 T cell receptor beta chains given below trace back to one sample, sequenced in a study of cytomegalovirus exposure and HLA in healthy donors. The study ran its PCR with 60 Vbeta and 13 Jbeta primers. Generated by immunoSEQ multiplex PCR, the TCRdb table keeps only in-frame clones and is missing some. Of about 170,000 clones listed, roughly three quarters were seen once; the top ten hold less than 2.5%. The sample consisted of PBMCs. Source of these receptors: a woman in her forties or fifties in good health and CMV-seronegative.

V usage is TRBV11-2 and J usage is TRBJ2-4; possible D gene TRBD1, 6 bases. Germline CDR1 is SGHAT and CDR2 is FQNNGV. Trimming removed 0 bases at V and 0 bases at J, with 15 bases between. This CDR3 has 18 amino acids. Written as DNA, the CDR3 is TGTGCCAGCAGCTTAGATCGCGAACAGGGTCTAGCCAAAAACATTCAGTACTTC. Amino acids: CASSLDREQGLAKNIQYF.

This clone has only a few counts. The V call is TRBV27, the J call TRBJ2-7; D is unclear. CDR1 and CDR2 from the germline V gene are MNHEY and SMNVEV (reference sequence). The CDR3 is 11 amino acids. The ends were cut back, 1 base at V and 7 bases at J, with 5 bases in the middle. The CDR3 protein is CASSLFGEQYF. CDR3 DNA: TGTGCCAGCAGTTTATTCGGGGAGCAGTACTTC.

This chain connects TRBV5-1 to TRBJ2-1, with a possible D match to TRBD2 (5 bases). Germline V gives CDR1 SGHRS, CDR2 YFSETQ. Trimming pared 2 bases from V and 2 bases from J, leaving 11 bases between. The CDR3 sequence is 15 residues long. CDR3 residues: CASSLGEGPYNEQFF. The DNA for the CDR3 is TGCGCCAGCAGCTTAGGAGAGGGCCCCTACAATGAGCAGTTCTTC.

The chain joins TRBV11-2 to TRBJ2-1; 8 bases match TRBD2. Germline loops: CDR1 SGHAT, CDR2 FQNNGV. V was pared by 5 bases and J by 6 bases, with 6 bases of the junction left unmatched. The CDR3 is 14 amino acids. DNA of the CDR3: TGTGCCAGCAGCCGGATCGCGGGGGGCAATGAGCAGTTCTTC. Residues: CASSRIAGGNEQFF.

In the case of this clone: At one of its ends the junction is not consistent with the germline gene, which may arise from a read error. The chain links TRBV7-7 to TRBJ2-2, with no clear D. CDR3 length: 14 residues. The germline CDR1 and CDR2 sequences are SSHAT and FNYEAQ (reference sequence). The CDR3 nucleotides read TGTGCTAGCAGCTTATCCCAGAACACCGGGGAGCTGTTTTTT. Amino acids: CASSLSQNTGELFF.